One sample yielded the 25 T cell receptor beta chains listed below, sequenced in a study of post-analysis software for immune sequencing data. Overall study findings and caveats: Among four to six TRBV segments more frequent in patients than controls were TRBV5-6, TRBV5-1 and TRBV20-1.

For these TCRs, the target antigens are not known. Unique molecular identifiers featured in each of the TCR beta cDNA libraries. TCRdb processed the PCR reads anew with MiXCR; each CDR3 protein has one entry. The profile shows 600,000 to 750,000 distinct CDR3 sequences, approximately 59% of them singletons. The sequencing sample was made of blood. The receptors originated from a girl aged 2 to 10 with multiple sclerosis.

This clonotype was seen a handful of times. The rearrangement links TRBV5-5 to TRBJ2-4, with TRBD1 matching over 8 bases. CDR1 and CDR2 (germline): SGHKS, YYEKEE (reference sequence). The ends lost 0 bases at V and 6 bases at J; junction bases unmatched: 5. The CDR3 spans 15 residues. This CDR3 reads CASSLEDRVGNIQYF. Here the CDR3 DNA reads TGTGCCAGCAGCTTGGAGGACAGGGTTGGAAACATTCAGTACTTC.

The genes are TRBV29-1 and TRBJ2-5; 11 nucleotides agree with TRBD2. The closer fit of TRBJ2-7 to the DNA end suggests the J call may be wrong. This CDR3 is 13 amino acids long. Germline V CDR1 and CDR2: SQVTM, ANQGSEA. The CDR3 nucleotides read TGCAGCGTTAGGGGACTAGCGGACTACGAGCAGTACTTC. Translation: CSVRGLADYEQYF.

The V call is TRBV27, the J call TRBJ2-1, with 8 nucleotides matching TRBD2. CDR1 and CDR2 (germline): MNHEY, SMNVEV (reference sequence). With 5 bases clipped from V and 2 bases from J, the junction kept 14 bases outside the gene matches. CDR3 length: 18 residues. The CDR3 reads CASSLSGSFGRAYNEQFF. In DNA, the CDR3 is TGTGCCAGCAGTCTGAGCGGGAGTTTCGGGCGCGCCTACAATGAGCAGTTCTTC.

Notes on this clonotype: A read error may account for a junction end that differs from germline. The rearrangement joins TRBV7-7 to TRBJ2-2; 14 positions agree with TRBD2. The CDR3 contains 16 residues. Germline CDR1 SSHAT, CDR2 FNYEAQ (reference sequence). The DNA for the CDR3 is TGTGCTAGCAGCTGGGGACTAGCGGGAGATGTCGGGGAGCTGTTTTTT. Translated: CASSWGLAGDVGELFF.

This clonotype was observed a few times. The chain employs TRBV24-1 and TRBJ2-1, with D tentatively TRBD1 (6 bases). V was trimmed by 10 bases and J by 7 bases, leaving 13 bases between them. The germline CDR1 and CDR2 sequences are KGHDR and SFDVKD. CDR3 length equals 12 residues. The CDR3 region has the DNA TGTGCCACGTTGGACAGTCGGAATGAGCAGTTCTTC. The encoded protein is CATLDSRNEQFF.

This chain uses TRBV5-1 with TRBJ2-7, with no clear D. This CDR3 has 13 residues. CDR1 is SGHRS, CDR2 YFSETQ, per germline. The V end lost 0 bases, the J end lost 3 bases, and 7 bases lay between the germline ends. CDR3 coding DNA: TGCGCCAGCAGCTTGGGAGTCGACTACGAGCAGTACTTC. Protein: CASSLGVDYEQYF.

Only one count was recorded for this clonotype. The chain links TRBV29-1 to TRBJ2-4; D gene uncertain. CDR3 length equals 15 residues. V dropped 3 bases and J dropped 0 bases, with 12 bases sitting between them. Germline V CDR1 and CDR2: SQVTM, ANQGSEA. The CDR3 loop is CSVEKRMEAKNIQYF. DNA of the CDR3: TGCAGCGTTGAGAAACGGATGGAAGCCAAAAACATTCAGTACTTC.

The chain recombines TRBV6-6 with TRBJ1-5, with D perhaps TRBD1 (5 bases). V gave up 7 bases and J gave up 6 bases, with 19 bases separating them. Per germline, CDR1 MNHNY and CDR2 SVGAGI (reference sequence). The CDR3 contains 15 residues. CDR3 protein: CASTPSRVAGQPQHF. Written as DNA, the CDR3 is TGTGCCAGCACCCCATCCAGGGTGGCGGGTCAGCCCCAGCATTTT.

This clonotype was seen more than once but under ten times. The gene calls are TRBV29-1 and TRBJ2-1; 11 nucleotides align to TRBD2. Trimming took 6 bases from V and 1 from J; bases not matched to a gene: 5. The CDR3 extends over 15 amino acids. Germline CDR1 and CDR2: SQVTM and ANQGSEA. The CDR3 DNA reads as TGCAGCGTCTCTCGGACTAGCGGGTCCTACAATGAGCAGTTCTTC. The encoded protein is CSVSRTSGSYNEQFF.

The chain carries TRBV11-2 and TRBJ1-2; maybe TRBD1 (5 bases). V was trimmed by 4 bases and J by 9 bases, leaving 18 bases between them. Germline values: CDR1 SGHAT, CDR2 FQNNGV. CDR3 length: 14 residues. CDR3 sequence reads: CASSSTFRDLSYTF. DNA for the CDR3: TGTGCCAGCAGCTCCACGTTCAGGGATCTTAGCTACACCTTC.

The CDR3 nucleotides read TGCAGTGCAACCCCGGTTGCGGGAGGGACAGATACGCAGTATTTT. Translating gives CSATPVAGGTDTQYF. V and J are TRBV20-1 and TRBJ2-3; 9 bases are shared with TRBD2. The CDR3 spans 15 residues. Germline V lookup: CDR1 DFQATT, CDR2 SNEGSKA (reference sequence). V gave up 6 bases and J gave up 3 bases; unmatched junction bases: 10.

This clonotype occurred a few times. CDR3 residues: CASNNPRRKTSEADTQYF. CDR3 sequence (DNA): TGTGCCAGCAACAACCCGAGGAGAAAGACCTCAGAGGCAGATACGCAGTATTTT. V gene TRBV11-2 combines with J gene TRBJ2-3, with D hard to call. The CDR3 spans 18 residues. Germline loops: CDR1 SGHAT, CDR2 FQNNGV. V was shortened by 7 bases and J by 4 bases, with 27 bases between the two germline ends.

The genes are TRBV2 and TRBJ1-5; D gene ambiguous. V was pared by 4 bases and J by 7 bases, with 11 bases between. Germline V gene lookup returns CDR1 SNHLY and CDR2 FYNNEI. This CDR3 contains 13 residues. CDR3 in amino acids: CASSGEGSQPQHF. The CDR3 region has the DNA TGTGCCAGCAGTGGGGAGGGCAGCCAGCCCCAGCATTTT. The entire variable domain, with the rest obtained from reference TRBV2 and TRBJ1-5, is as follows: EPEVTQTPSHQVTQMGQEVILRCVPISNHLYFYWYRQILGQKVEFLVSFYNNEISEKSEIFDDQFSVERPDGSNFTLKIRSTKLEDSAMYFCASSGEGSQPQHFGDGTRLSIL.

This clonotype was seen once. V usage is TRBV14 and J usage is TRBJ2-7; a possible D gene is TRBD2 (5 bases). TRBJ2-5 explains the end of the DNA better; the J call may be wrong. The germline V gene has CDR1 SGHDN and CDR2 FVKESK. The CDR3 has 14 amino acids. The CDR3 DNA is TGTGCCAGCAGCCAAGAGAACCAGCGGAGGACCCAGTACTTC. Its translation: CASSQENQRRTQYF.

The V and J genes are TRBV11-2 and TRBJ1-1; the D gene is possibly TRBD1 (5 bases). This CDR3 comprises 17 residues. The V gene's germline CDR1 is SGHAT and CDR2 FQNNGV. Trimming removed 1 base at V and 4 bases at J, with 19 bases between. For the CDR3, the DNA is TGTGCCAGCAGCTTAGCGCTGGGGACGGGCATAGGCACTGAAGCTTTCTTT. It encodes CASSLALGTGIGTEAFF.

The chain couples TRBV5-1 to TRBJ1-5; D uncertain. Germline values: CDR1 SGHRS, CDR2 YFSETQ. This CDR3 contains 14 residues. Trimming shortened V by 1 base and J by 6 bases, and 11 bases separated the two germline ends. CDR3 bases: TGCGCCAGCAGCTTGATAGGCGAGGGTCAGCCCCAGCATTTT. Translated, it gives CASSLIGEGQPQHF.

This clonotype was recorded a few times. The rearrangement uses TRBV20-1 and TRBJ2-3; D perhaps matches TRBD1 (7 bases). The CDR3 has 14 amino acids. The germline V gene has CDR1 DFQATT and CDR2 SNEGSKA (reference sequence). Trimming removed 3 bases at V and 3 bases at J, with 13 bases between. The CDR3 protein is CSASRGVPTDTQYF. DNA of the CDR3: TGCAGTGCTAGCAGGGGGGTCCCTACAGATACGCAGTATTTT.

CDR3 nucleotides: TGCGCCAGCAGTGAGTCGGCGGGGGAAAATCAGCCCCAGCATTTT. Translation gives CASSESAGENQPQHF. V gene TRBV10-2 combines with J gene TRBJ1-5, with D maybe TRBD1 (5 bases). Germline lookup yields CDR1 WSHSY and CDR2 SAAADI. The V and J ends lost 0 bases and 4 bases respectively, with 10 bases between them. CDR3 size: 15 residues.

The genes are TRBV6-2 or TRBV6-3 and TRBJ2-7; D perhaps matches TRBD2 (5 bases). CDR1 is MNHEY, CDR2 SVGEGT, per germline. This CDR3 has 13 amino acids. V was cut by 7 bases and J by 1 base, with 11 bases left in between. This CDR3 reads CASMQDLSYEQYF. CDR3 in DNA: TGTGCCAGCATGCAGGACTTGTCCTACGAGCAGTACTTC.

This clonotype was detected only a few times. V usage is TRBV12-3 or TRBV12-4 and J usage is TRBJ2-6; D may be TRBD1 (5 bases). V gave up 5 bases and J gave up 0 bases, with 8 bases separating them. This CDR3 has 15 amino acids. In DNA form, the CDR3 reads TGTGCCAGCAGTAACAGGTTCTCTGGGGCCAACGTCCTGACTTTC. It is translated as CASSNRFSGANVLTF.

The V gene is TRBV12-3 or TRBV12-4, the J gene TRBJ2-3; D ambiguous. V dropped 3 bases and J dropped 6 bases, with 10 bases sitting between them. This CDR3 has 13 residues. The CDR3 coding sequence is TGTGCCAGCAGTTTCTCCGGCTGGGATACGCAGTATTTT. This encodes CASSFSGWDTQYF.

CDR3 nucleotide sequence: TGTGCCAGCCAAATACGGTATCCTATGGCCGGGGGGCAGTACTTC. Its protein product is CASQIRYPMAGGQYF. The chain employs TRBV14 and TRBJ2-7, with D possibly being TRBD2 (6 bases). Trimming shortened V by 8 bases and J by 9 bases, and 26 bases separated the two germline ends. Germline loops: CDR1 SGHDN, CDR2 FVKESK. The CDR3 sequence is 15 residues long.

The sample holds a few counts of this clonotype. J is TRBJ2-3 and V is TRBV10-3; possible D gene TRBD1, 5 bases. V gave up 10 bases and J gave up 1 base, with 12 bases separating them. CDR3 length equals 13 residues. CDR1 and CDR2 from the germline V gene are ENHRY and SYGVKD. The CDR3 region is CATRAARTDTQYF. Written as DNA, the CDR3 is TGTGCCACCAGGGCAGCGCGCACAGATACGCAGTATTTT.

CDR3 nucleotide sequence: TGTGCCAGCAGGGATCCACATAATTCACCCCTCCACTTT. This translates into CASRDPHNSPLHF. The chain joins TRBV12-3 or TRBV12-4 to TRBJ1-6; no clear D. The length of the CDR3 is 13 residues. V was shortened by 6 bases and J by 5 bases, with 8 bases between the two germline ends.

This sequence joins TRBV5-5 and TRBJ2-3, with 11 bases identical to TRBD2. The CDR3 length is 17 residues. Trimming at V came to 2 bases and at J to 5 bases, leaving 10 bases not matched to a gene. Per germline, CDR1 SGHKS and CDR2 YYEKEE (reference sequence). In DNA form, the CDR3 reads TGTGCCAGCAGCTTTTTACTAGCGGGAGTACGGAGAGATACGCAGTATTTT. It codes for CASSFLLAGVRRDTQYF. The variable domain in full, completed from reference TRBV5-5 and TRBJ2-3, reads DAGVTQSPTHLIKTRGQQVTLRCSPISGHKSVSWYQQVLGQGPQFIFQYYEKEERGRGNFPDRFSARQFPNYSSELNVNALLLGDSALYLCASSFLLAGVRRDTQYFGPGTRLTVL.